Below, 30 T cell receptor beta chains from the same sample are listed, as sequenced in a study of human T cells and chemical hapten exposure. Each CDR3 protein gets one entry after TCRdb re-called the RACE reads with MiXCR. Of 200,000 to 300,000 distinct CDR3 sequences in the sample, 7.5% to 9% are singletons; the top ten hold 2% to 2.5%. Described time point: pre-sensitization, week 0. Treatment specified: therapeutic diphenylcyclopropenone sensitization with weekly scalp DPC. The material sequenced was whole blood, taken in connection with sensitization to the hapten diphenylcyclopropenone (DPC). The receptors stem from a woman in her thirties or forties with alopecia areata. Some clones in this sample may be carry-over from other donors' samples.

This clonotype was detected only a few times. The CDR3 nucleotides are TGTGCCACCAGTGAAGGTCGTTTCTACAATGAGCAGTTCTTC. Its protein product is CATSEGRFYNEQFF. The chain uses TRBV24-1 and TRBJ2-1, with no clear D. Germline V gene lookup returns CDR1 KGHDR and CDR2 SFDVKD. Deletions cut 4 bases from V and 3 bases from J, with 9 bases between. CDR3 size: 14 residues.

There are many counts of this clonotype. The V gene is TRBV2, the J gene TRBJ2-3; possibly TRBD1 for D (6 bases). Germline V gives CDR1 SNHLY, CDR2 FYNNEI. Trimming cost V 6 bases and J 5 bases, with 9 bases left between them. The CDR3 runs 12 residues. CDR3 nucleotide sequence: TGTGCCAGCAGGGGGGCTGGAGATACGCAGTATTTT. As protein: CASRGAGDTQYF.

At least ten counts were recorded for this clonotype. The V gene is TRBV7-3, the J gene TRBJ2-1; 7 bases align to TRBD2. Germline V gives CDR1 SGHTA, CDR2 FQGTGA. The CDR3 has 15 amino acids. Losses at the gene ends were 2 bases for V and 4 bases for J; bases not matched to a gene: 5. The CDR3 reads CASSLGLAEYNEQFF. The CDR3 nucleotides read TGTGCCAGCAGCTTAGGTCTAGCGGAGTACAATGAGCAGTTCTTC.

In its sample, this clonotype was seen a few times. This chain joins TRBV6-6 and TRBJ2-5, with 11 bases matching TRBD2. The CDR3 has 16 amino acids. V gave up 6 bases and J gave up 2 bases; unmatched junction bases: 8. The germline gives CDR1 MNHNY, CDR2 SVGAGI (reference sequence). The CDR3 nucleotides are TGTGCCAGCAGACCACCCTCTAGCGGGGGGCAAGAGACCCAGTACTTC. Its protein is CASRPPSSGGQETQYF.

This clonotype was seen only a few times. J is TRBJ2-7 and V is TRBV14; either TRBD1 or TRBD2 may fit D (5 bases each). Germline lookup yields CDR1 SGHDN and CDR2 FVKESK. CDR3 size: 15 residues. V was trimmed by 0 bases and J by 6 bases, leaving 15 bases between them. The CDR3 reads CASSQEGSGLGEQYF. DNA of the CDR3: TGTGCCAGCAGCCAAGAAGGATCGGGGCTCGGCGAGCAGTACTTC.

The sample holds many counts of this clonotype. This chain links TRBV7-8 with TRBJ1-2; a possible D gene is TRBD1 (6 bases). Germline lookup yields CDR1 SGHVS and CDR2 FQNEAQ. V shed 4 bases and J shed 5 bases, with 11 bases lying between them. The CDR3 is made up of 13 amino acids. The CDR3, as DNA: TGTGCCAGCAGCTCAACCGGGACATATGGCTACACCTTC. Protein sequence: CASSSTGTYGYTF.

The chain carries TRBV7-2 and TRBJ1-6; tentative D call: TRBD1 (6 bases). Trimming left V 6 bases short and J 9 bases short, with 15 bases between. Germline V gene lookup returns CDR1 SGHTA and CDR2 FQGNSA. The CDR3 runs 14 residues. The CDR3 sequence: CASRSSGARSPLHF. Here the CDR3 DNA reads TGTGCCAGCAGGTCGTCAGGGGCTCGTTCACCCCTCCACTTT. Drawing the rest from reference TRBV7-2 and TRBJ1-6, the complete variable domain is GAGVSQSPSNKVTEKGKDVELRCDPISGHTALYWYRQSLGQGLEFLIYFQGNSAPDKSGLPSDRFSAERTGGSVSTLTIQRTQQEDSAVYLCASRSSGARSPLHFGNGTRLTVT.

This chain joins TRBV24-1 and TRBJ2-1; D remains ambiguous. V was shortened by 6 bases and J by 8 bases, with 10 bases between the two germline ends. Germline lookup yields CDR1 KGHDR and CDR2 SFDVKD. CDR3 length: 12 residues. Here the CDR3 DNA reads TGTGCCACCAGTTCTGTAGCTGATGAGCAGTTCTTC. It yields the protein CATSSVADEQFF.

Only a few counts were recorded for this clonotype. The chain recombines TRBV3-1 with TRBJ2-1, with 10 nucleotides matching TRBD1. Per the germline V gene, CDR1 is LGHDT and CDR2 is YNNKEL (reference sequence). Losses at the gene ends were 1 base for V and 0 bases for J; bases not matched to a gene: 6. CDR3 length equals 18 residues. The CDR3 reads CASSQGDRGPRSYNEQFF. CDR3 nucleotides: TGTGCCAGCAGCCAAGGGGACAGGGGACCACGCTCCTACAATGAGCAGTTCTTC.

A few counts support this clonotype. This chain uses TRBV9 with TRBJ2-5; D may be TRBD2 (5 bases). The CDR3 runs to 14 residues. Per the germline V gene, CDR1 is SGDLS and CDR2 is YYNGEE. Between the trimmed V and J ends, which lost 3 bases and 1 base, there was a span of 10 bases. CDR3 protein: CASSAGNGQETQYF. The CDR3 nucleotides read TGTGCCAGCAGCGCGGGGAATGGCCAAGAGACCCAGTACTTC.

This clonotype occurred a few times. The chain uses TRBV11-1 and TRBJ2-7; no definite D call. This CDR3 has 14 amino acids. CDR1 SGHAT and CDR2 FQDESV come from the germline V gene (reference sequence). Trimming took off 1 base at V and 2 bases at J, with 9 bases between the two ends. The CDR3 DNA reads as TGTGCCAGCAGCTTAGAAGTTCAGGCCTACGAGCAGTACTTC. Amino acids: CASSLEVQAYEQYF.

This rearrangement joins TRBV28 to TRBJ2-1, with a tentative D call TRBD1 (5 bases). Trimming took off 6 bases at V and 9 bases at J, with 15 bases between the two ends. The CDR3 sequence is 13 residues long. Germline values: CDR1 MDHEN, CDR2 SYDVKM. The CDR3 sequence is CASRPNLRGEQFF. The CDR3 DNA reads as TGTGCCAGCAGGCCCAACCTAAGGGGTGAGCAGTTCTTC.

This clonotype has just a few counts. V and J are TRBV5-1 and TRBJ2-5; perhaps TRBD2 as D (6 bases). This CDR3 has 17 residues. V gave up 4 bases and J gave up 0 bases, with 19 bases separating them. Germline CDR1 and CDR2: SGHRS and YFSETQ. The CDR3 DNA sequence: TGCGCCAGCAGCCAGGGTCTCCATCCGGGGGACCAAGAGACCCAGTACTTC. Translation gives CASSQGLHPGDQETQYF.

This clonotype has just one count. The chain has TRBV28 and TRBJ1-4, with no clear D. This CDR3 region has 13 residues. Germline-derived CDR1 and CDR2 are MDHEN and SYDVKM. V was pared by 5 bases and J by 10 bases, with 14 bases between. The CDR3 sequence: CASSLNAPGKLFF. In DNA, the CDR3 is TGTGCCAGCAGTCTCAACGCTCCTGGAAAACTGTTTTTT.

In nucleotides, the CDR3 is TGTGCCAGCAGCTTAACAGGGGCAGGGGTATACAATGAGCAGTTCTTC. Translated: CASSLTGAGVYNEQFF. The chain uses TRBV7-3 and TRBJ2-1; D is perhaps TRBD1 (6 bases). The V end lost 0 bases, the J end lost 4 bases, and 13 bases lay between the germline ends. The CDR3 extends over 16 amino acids. Per the germline V gene, CDR1 is SGHTA and CDR2 is FQGTGA.

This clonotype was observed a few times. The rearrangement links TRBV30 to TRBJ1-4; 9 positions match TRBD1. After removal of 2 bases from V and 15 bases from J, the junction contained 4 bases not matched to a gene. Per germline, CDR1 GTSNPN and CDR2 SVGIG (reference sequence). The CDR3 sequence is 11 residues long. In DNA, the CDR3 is TGTGCCTGGAGTACCCGGGACAGGGTGTTTTTT. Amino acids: CAWSTRDRVFF.

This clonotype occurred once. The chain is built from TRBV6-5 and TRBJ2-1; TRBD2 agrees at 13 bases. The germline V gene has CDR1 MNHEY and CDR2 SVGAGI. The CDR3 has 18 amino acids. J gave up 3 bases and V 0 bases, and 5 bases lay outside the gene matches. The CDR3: CASSYSRTSGGYYNEQFF. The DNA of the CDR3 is TGTGCCAGCAGTTACTCGAGGACTAGCGGGGGATACTACAATGAGCAGTTCTTC.

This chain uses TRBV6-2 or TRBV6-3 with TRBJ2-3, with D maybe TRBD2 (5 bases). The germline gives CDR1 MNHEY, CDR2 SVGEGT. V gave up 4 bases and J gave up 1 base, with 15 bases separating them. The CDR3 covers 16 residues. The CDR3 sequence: CASSSFGLGGTDTQYF. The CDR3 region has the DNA TGTGCCAGCAGTTCCTTCGGTCTCGGGGGCACAGATACGCAGTATTTT.

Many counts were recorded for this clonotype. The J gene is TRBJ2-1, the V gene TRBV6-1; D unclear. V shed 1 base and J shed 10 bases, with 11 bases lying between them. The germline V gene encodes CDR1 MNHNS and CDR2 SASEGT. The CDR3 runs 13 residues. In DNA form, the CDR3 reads TGTGCCAGCAGTGAAGTTGGGGTAGGCGAGCAGTTCTTC. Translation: CASSEVGVGEQFF.

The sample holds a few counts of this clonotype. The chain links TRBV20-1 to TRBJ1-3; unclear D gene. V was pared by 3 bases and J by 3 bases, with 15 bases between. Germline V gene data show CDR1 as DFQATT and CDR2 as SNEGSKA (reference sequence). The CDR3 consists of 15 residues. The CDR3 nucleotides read TGCAGTGCTAGTGTGGGCCCGGACCATGGAAACACCATATATTTT. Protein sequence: CSASVGPDHGNTIYF.

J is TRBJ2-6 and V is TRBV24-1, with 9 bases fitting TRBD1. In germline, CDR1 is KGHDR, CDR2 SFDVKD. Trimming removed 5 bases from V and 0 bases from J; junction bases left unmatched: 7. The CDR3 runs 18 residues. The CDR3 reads CATSGTTGGSSGANVLTF. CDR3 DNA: TGTGCCACCAGTGGCACGACAGGGGGTAGCTCTGGGGCCAACGTCCTGACTTTC.

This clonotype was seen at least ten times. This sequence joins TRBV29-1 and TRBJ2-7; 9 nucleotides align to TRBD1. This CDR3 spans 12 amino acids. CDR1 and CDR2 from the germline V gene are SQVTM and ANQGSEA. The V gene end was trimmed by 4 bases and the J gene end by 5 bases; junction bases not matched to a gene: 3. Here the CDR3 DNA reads TGCAGCGTTGGGACAGGGGCCCACGAGCAGTACTTC. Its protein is CSVGTGAHEQYF.

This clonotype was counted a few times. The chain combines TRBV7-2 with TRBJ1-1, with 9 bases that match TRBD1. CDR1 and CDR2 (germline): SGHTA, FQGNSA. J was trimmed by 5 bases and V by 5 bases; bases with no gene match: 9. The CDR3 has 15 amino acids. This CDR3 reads CASSLQYRGRTEAFF. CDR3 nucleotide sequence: TGTGCCAGCAGCCTCCAATACAGGGGGCGGACTGAAGCTTTCTTT.

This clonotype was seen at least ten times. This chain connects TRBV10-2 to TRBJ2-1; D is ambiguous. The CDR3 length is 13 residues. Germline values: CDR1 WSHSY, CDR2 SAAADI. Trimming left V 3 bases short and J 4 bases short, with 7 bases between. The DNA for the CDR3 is TGCGCCAGCAGTGAACCCTCTTACAATGAGCAGTTCTTC. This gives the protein CASSEPSYNEQFF.

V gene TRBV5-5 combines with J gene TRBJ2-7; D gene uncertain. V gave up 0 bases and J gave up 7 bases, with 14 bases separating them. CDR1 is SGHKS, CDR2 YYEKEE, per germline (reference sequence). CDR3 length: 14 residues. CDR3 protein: CASSLEAFRDEQYF. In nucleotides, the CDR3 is TGTGCCAGCAGCTTGGAGGCTTTCCGAGATGAGCAGTACTTC.

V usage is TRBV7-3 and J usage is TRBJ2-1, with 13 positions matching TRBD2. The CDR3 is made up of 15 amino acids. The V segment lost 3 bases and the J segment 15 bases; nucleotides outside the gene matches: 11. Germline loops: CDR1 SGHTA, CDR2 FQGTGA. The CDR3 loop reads CASSFAPLAGGPLFF. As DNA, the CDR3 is TGTGCCAGCAGCTTTGCACCACTAGCGGGAGGGCCTCTGTTCTTC.

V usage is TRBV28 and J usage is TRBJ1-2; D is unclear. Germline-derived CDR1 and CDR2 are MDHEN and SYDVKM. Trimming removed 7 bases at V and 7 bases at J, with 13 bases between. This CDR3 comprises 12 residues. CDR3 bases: TGTGCCAGCACCATTTCGAGATCTGGCTACACCTTC. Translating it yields CASTISRSGYTF.

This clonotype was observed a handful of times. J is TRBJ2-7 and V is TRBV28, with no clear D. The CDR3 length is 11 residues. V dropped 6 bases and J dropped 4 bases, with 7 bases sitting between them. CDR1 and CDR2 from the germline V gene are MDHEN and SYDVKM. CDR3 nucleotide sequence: TGTGCCAGCAGAACTTATTACGAGCAGTACTTC. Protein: CASRTYYEQYF.

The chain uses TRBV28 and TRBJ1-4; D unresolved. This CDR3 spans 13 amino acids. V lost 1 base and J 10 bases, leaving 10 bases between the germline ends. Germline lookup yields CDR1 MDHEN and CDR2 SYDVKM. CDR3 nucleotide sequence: TGTGCCAGCAGTTTATACCGGGATGGAAAACTGTTTTTT. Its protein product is CASSLYRDGKLFF.

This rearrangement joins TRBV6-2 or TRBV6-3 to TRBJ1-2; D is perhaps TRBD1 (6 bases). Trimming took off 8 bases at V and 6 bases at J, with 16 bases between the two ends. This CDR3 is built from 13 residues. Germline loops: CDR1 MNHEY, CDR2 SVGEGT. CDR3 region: CASSSGAANGYTF. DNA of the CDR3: TGTGCCAGCTCTTCAGGGGCGGCGAATGGCTACACCTTC.